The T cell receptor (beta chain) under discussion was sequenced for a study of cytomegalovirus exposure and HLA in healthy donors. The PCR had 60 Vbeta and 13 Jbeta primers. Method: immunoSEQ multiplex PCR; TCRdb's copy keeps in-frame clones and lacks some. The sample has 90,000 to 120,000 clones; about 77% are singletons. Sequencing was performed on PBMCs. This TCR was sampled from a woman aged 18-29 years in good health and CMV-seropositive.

DNA for the CDR3: TGTGCCAGCAGCCTCGATACAGGGGTCACTGAAGCTTTCTTT. Its translation: CASSLDTGVTEAFF. The rearrangement links TRBV11-1 to TRBJ1-1, with 7 bases fitting TRBD1. The CDR3 contains 14 residues. The trim removed 5 bases at V and 4 bases at J, leaving 7 bases unmatched. Per the germline V gene, CDR1 is SGHAT and CDR2 is FQDESV (reference sequence).